This TCR beta chain was identified in a study of blood T cell repertoires in COVID-19. Original analysis: Reference gene primer amplification gave nucleated cell count estimates. The table came from immunoSEQ multiplex PCR; TCRdb's copy has only in-frame clones and leaves some out. V and J calls and clone size are given by that table; D and trimming were obtained from the DNA. The top ten hold roughly 5.5% of the sample, which has some 200,000 clones, 80% to 85% seen once. Patients from Seattle were sampled longitudinally, starting during active infection. Material: peripheral blood. The sequence was obtained from a woman in her 70s with COVID-19, enrolled during active disease.

The CDR3 protein is CASSRRGEAFF. The CDR3 DNA sequence: TGTGCCAGCAGCAGGCGGGGTGAAGCTTTCTTT. The J gene is TRBJ1-1, the V gene TRBV27; D ambiguous. The CDR3 extends over 11 amino acids. Germline V gene data show CDR1 as MNHEY and CDR2 as SMNVEV (reference sequence). The ends were cut back, 6 bases at V and 7 bases at J, with 9 bases in the middle.